The 13 T cell receptor beta chains below come from one sample, sequenced in a study of T cells after yellow fever vaccination. Each CDR3 protein is one row after TCRdb ran MiXCR on the 5' RACE reads. The sample holds 300,000 to 400,000 distinct CDR3 sequences, approximately 9% seen once. The sequences come from PBMCs, collected on the day of the first yellow fever vaccination. All receptors derive from a man younger than 35 who received the YFV17D yellow fever vaccine.

The chain has TRBV7-2 and TRBJ2-3, with 7 bases aligning to TRBD2. The trim removed 2 bases at V and 6 bases at J, leaving 11 bases unmatched. CDR1 SGHTA and CDR2 FQGNSA come from the germline V gene. The CDR3 consists of 16 residues. Here the CDR3 DNA reads TGTGCCAGCAGCTTAAGGGAGGGGCGTCCTCGGGATACGCAGTATTTT. This gives the protein CASSLREGRPRDTQYF.

This clonotype was seen more than once but under ten times. At one of its ends the junction is not consistent with the germline gene, which may arise from a read error. The rearrangement uses TRBV4-2 and TRBJ2-3; D tentatively fits TRBD1 or TRBD2 (6 bases each). Germline V CDR1 and CDR2: LGHNA, YNFKEQ. CDR3 size: 16 residues. The CDR3, as DNA: TGCGCCAGCAGCCAAGATTCGGGGGCTAGCACAGATACGCAGTATTTT. Translating gives CASSQDSGASTDTQYF.

The CDR3 is CASSLALEGTQYF. The CDR3 DNA reads TGTGCCAGCAGCTTAGCCTTAGAAGGGACCCAGTACTTC. The rearrangement joins TRBV7-9 to TRBJ2-5, with unresolved D. Germline V CDR1 and CDR2: SEHNR, FQNEAQ (reference sequence). This CDR3 has 13 amino acids. V was trimmed by 0 bases and J by 7 bases, leaving 9 bases between them.

The chain uses TRBV15 and TRBJ1-2, with D possibly being TRBD1 (5 bases). Germline CDR1 reads LNHNV; CDR2 reads YYDKDF (reference sequence). This CDR3 region has 14 residues. V dropped 0 bases and J dropped 8 bases, with 13 bases sitting between them. CDR3 nucleotides: TGTGCCACCAGCAGAGAATCCGGGGCTGAGGGCTACACCTTC. Protein sequence: CATSRESGAEGYTF. The whole variable domain, filled in from reference TRBV15 and TRBJ1-2, reads DAMVIQNPRYQVTQFGKPVTLSCSQTLNHNVMYWYQQKSSQAPKLLFHYYDKDFNNEADTPDNFQSRRPNTSFCFLDIRSPGLGDTAMYLCATSRESGAEGYTFGSGTRLTVV.

This clonotype was found many times. The gene calls are TRBV20-1 and TRBJ1-1; a weak D match, TRBD1 (5 bases). The V gene's germline CDR1 is DFQATT and CDR2 SNEGSKA (reference sequence). There are 11 residues in the CDR3. With 2 bases removed from V and 11 bases from J, the gap between germline ends came to 12 bases. The CDR3 protein is CSARRQGKAFF. The DNA of the CDR3 is TGCAGTGCTAGAAGGCAGGGAAAGGCTTTCTTT.

A few counts support this clonotype. J is TRBJ2-7 and V is TRBV20-1, with a possible D match to TRBD1 (6 bases). CDR3 size: 14 residues. Germline loops: CDR1 DFQATT, CDR2 SNEGSKA (reference sequence). Trimming stripped 5 bases from V and 0 bases from J, with 14 bases between. The CDR3 DNA reads TGCAGTGCTGGCGCGACAGGTAGCTCCTACGAGCAGTACTTC. Residues: CSAGATGSSYEQYF.

This clonotype was recorded a few times. The chain couples TRBV23-1 to TRBJ1-1; no reliable D call. TRBV23-1 is treated as an ORF (open reading frame) with a function not yet certain. The V and J ends lost 7 bases and 1 base respectively, with 16 bases between them. The CDR3 loop spans 15 amino acids. CDR3 sequence reads: CASNSEWERNTEAFF. In DNA, the CDR3 is TGCGCCAGCAACTCGGAGTGGGAGAGGAACACTGAAGCTTTCTTT.

Comment on this clonotype: A much larger clone lies one base from this, so it may be a read error. This CDR3 fails to terminate in the conserved phenylalanine or tryptophan, so it likely reflects a read error. The rearrangement joins TRBV7-9 to TRBJ2-2; D unresolved. This CDR3 is 11 amino acids long. Germline assignment: CDR1 SEHNR and CDR2 FQNEAQ (reference sequence). V was cut by 8 bases and J by 5 bases, with 6 bases left in between. CDR3 residues: CASRVTGELFI. Here the CDR3 DNA reads TGTGCCAGCCGGGTTACCGGGGAGCTGTTTATT.

The CDR3 region has the DNA TGTGCCAGCAGTCCAGGACAGGGTTATGAAAAACTGTTTTTT. This translates into CASSPGQGYEKLFF. V gene TRBV28 combines with J gene TRBJ1-4, with 8 bases identical to TRBD1. CDR1 is MDHEN and CDR2 is SYDVKM in the germline V gene. The length of the CDR3 is 14 residues. V lost 5 bases to trimming and J lost 6 bases; unmatched junction nucleotides: 5.

The V and J genes are TRBV9 and TRBJ2-1; 9 bases line up with TRBD2. The V gene end was trimmed by 2 bases and the J gene end by 5 bases; junction bases not matched to a gene: 5. CDR1 is SGDLS and CDR2 is YYNGEE in the germline V gene. This CDR3 comprises 15 residues. CDR3 DNA: TGTGCCAGCAGCGTCCGGCGGGGGGGGGACAATGAGCAGTTCTTC. It encodes CASSVRRGGDNEQFF.

This clonotype showed up just a few times. The genes are TRBV4-2 and TRBJ2-7; D is possibly TRBD2 (7 bases). Trimming removed 0 bases from V and 3 bases from J, with 12 bases in between. The CDR3 has 15 residues. The germline gives CDR1 LGHNA, CDR2 YNFKEQ. The CDR3 protein is CASSQDRGGGYEQYF. The CDR3 nucleotides read TGTGCCAGCAGCCAAGATCGCGGGGGCGGCTACGAGCAGTACTTC.

The chain is built from TRBV4-3 and TRBJ2-3; no clear D. In germline, CDR1 is LGHNA, CDR2 YSLEER. The V end was cut by 0 bases, the J end by 4 bases, with 20 bases between. The CDR3 consists of 18 residues. The CDR3 sequence: CASSQDFPPAYFPDTQYF. The CDR3, as DNA: TGCGCCAGCAGCCAAGATTTTCCCCCTGCCTATTTCCCAGATACGCAGTATTTT.

At least ten counts were recorded for this clonotype. This chain joins TRBV7-9 and TRBJ2-1; TRBD1 matches 9 bases. Per the germline V gene, CDR1 is SEHNR and CDR2 is FQNEAQ (reference sequence). The CDR3 loop spans 14 amino acids. After removal of 5 bases from V and 10 bases from J, the junction contained 9 bases not matched to a gene. The CDR3 DNA follows: TGTGCCAGCAGCGAGCAGGGACAGGGAGGAGAGCAGTTCTTC. Residues: CASSEQGQGGEQFF. The full variable domain, in which reference TRBV7-9 and TRBJ2-1 provide the parts outside the CDR3, is DTGVSQNPRHKITKRGQNVTFRCDPISEHNRLYWYRQTLGQGPEFLTYFQNEAQLEKSRLLSDRFSAERPKGSFSTLEIQRTEQGDSAMYLCASSEQGQGGEQFFGPGTRLTVL.